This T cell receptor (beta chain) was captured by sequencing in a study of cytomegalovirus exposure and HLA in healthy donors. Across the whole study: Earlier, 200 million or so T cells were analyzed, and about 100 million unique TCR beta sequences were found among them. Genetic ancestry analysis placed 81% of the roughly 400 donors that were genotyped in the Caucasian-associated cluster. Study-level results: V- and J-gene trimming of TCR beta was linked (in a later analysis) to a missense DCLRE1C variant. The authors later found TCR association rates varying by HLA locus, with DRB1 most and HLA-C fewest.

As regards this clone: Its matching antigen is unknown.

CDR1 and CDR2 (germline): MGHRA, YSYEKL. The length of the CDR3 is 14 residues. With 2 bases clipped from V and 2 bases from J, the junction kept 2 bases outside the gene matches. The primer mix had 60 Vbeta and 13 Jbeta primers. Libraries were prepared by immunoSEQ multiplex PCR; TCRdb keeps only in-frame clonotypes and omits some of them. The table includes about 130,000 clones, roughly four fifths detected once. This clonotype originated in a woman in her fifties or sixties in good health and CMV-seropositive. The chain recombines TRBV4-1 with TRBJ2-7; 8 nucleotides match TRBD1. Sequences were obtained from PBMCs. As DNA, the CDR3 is TGCGCCAGCAGCCAACCGGGACAGGCCTACGAGCAGTACTTC. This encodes CASSQPGQAYEQYF.